This passage covers 30 T cell receptor beta chains from one sample sequenced in a study of identifying expanded T cells in peripheral blood (dated by TCRdb to the late 2010s). The protocol used for the library was the immunoSEQ multiplex PCR assay. This immuneACCESS table, as held by TCRdb, lists in-frame sequences with V and J called but not all clones. Of the missing ones, under half trace to an unresolved V gene in checked studies; the others have no known cause. Counted in this sample were under 100,000 clones; roughly 90% of them appeared once. The ten most abundant clones make up roughly 7.7% of the sample. The sequenced sample was blood. The receptor set was obtained from a person aged 18 to 75 in good health.

The rearrangement uses TRBV9 and TRBJ2-7, with D tentatively TRBD1 or TRBD2 (6 bases each). The CDR3 runs 15 residues. Germline-derived CDR1 and CDR2 are SGDLS and YYNGEE. The V end was cut by 4 bases, the J end by 4 bases, with 18 bases between. The CDR3 DNA reads as TGTGCCAGCAGCCCGGGCCCGGGGGCGCTTTACGAGCAGTACTTC. Translated: CASSPGPGALYEQYF. Filled out from reference TRBV9 and TRBJ2-7, the complete variable domain reads DSGVTQTPKHLITATGQRVTLRCSPRSGDLSVYWYQQSLDQGLQFLIQYYNGEERAKGNILERFSAQQFPDLHSELNLSSLELGDSALYFCASSPGPGALYEQYFGPGTRLTVT.

This clone was seen a single time. The rearrangement uses TRBV7-2 and TRBJ2-4; 8 nucleotides match TRBD2. Trimming took 0 bases from V and 6 from J; bases not matched to a gene: 7. This CDR3 spans 16 amino acids. Germline V gives CDR1 SGHTA, CDR2 FQGNSA. The CDR3 loop reads CASSLASTSGPNIQYF. The CDR3 region has the DNA TGTGCCAGCAGCTTAGCGTCCACTAGCGGACCAAACATTCAGTACTTC.

This rearrangement joins TRBV9 to TRBJ1-1; D may be TRBD1 (5 bases). CDR3 size: 13 residues. Germline assignment: CDR1 SGDLS and CDR2 YYNGEE. V lost 4 bases, J lost 7 bases, and 14 bases lay in between. The CDR3 spells CASSSDMGGEAFF. The DNA for the CDR3 is TGTGCCAGCAGCTCGGACATGGGGGGTGAAGCTTTCTTT.

The J gene is TRBJ2-7, the V gene TRBV30; D is undetermined. The germline V gene has CDR1 GTSNPN and CDR2 SVGIG (reference sequence). This CDR3 has 14 amino acids. The V end lost 4 bases, the J end lost 5 bases, and 18 bases lay between the germline ends. The chain's CDR3 is CAWTPSVGSDEQYF. CDR3 sequence (DNA): TGTGCCTGGACCCCTTCAGTGGGTTCCGACGAGCAGTACTTC. Full variable domain (missing parts from reference TRBV30 and TRBJ2-7): SQTIHQWPATLVQPVGSPLSLECTVEGTSNPNLYWYRQAAGRGLQLLFYSVGIGQISSEVPQNLSASRPQDRQFILSSKKLLLSDSGFYLCAWTPSVGSDEQYFGPGTRLTVT.

This clone has just one count. The chain combines TRBV29-1 with TRBJ2-7, with TRBD1 matching 10 bases. The CDR3 totals 13 residues. CDR1 and CDR2 from the germline V gene are SQVTM and ANQGSEA. The V gene end was trimmed by 2 bases and the J gene end by 3 bases; junction bases not matched to a gene: 1. CDR3 nucleotides: TGCAGCGTTGAAAGGGACAGGGGCTACGAGCAGTACTTC. This encodes CSVERDRGYEQYF.

The genes are TRBV7-3 and TRBJ2-1; D is unresolved. This CDR3 region has 13 residues. Between the trimmed V and J ends, which lost 2 bases and 0 bases, there was a span of 2 bases. Germline V gene sequence: CDR1 SGHTA, CDR2 FQGTGA. CDR3 nucleotide sequence: TGTGCCAGCAGCTTAGACTCCTACAATGAGCAGTTCTTC. Translation gives CASSLDSYNEQFF.

This chain joins TRBV4-1 and TRBJ1-1; the D gene is possibly TRBD1 (6 bases). CDR1 MGHRA and CDR2 YSYEKL come from the germline V gene. This CDR3 has 14 residues. V gave up 3 bases and J gave up 6 bases, with 14 bases separating them. The CDR3 sequence: CASSHSGAPAEAFF. CDR3 in DNA: TGCGCCAGCAGCCATTCGGGGGCGCCCGCTGAAGCTTTCTTT.

J is TRBJ1-4 and V is TRBV25-1; 8 bases map to TRBD1. The V gene end was trimmed by 5 bases and the J gene end by 4 bases; junction bases not matched to a gene: 9. Germline V gene lookup returns CDR1 MGHDK and CDR2 SYGVNS. The CDR3 is 16 residues long. The CDR3 sequence: CASSRGTGRGNEKLFF. The CDR3 DNA follows: TGTGCCAGCAGTAGGGGGACAGGCCGTGGTAATGAAAAACTGTTTTTT.

V is TRBV6-4 and J is TRBJ1-1, with D perhaps TRBD1 (5 bases). Germline CDR1 reads MRHNA; CDR2 reads SNTAGT. The CDR3 is 17 residues long. Trimming took off 4 bases at V and 1 base at J, with 19 bases between the two ends. The CDR3 here is CASSARPIGHTNTEAFF. The CDR3, as DNA: TGTGCCAGCAGTGCCCGCCCCATAGGACATACGAACACTGAAGCTTTCTTT.

CDR3 residues: CSVVQAQGTFNYGYTF. CDR3 DNA sequence: TGCAGCGTTGTACAGGCCCAGGGGACCTTTAACTATGGCTACACCTTC. The rearrangement joins TRBV29-1 to TRBJ1-2, with D possibly TRBD1 on 6 matching bases. V lost 4 bases, J lost 1 base, and 19 bases lay in between. CDR1 and CDR2 from the germline V gene are SQVTM and ANQGSEA. The CDR3 is 16 residues long.

This sequence joins TRBV19 and TRBJ2-3, with 9 bases identical to TRBD1. V lost 2 bases to trimming and J lost 3 bases; unmatched junction nucleotides: 3. CDR1 is LNHDA and CDR2 is SQIVND in the germline V gene (reference sequence). The CDR3 is 15 amino acids. CDR3 DNA: TGTGCCAGTAGTATAACGACAGGGGGTACAGATACGCAGTATTTT. This encodes CASSITTGGTDTQYF.

The chain links TRBV2 to TRBJ2-5; D gene ambiguous. The germline V and J ends were trimmed by 6 bases and 3 bases, with 8 bases remaining between them. Germline CDR1 and CDR2: SNHLY and FYNNEI. The CDR3 loop spans 12 amino acids. The CDR3 loop reads CASSRVEETQYF. The CDR3 DNA follows: TGTGCCAGCAGCAGAGTTGAAGAGACCCAGTACTTC.

The V call is TRBV5-6, the J call TRBJ1-2, with TRBD1 matching over 9 bases. J was trimmed by 9 bases and V by 0 bases; bases with no gene match: 9. This CDR3 is 15 amino acids long. CDR1 and CDR2 (germline): SGHDT, YYEEEE. The CDR3 spells CASSLGTGAAVSYTF. CDR3 sequence (DNA): TGTGCCAGCAGCTTGGGGACAGGGGCCGCCGTCAGCTACACCTTC.

This clone appeared a single time. The chain employs TRBV11-3 and TRBJ2-1, with 13 bases aligning to TRBD2. Trimming at V came to 5 bases and at J to 6 bases, leaving 4 bases not matched to a gene. CDR1 is SGHNT, CDR2 YENEEA, per germline. The CDR3 consists of 15 residues. The CDR3 loop reads CASSTGTSGTNEQFF. The CDR3 DNA sequence: TGTGCCAGCAGCACCGGGACTAGCGGGACCAATGAGCAGTTCTTC.

The genes are TRBV4-1 and TRBJ2-7, with a possible D match to TRBD2 (5 bases). Deletions cut 2 bases from V and 0 bases from J, with 17 bases between. The CDR3 sequence is 17 residues long. The V gene's germline CDR1 is MGHRA and CDR2 YSYEKL. The CDR3 DNA reads as TGCGCCAGCAGCCAACCCATTGGGAGTGACAACTCCTACGAGCAGTACTTC. Its translation: CASSQPIGSDNSYEQYF.

V is TRBV15 and J is TRBJ1-2; tentatively, D is TRBD1 (5 bases). V lost 8 bases, J lost 4 bases, and 14 bases lay in between. From germline, CDR1 is LNHNV and CDR2 YYDKDF (reference sequence). The CDR3 spans 13 residues. CDR3 nucleotides: TGTGCCACCCAGGGCCCTGGATTCTATGGCTACACCTTC. Protein sequence: CATQGPGFYGYTF.

This clone was counted only a few times. The rearrangement links TRBV2 to TRBJ1-2; D is undetermined. The CDR3 has 12 residues. Trimming took off 7 bases at V and 7 bases at J, with 13 bases between the two ends. The V gene's germline CDR1 is SNHLY and CDR2 FYNNEI. The CDR3 sequence is CASNPTGRGYTF. In DNA form, the CDR3 reads TGTGCCAGCAACCCCACTGGGCGTGGCTACACCTTC.

The chain joins TRBV6-5 to TRBJ1-2, with TRBD1 matching over 8 bases. The germline V gene encodes CDR1 MNHEY and CDR2 SVGAGI. This CDR3 has 13 amino acids. J lost 4 bases, V lost 7 bases, and 5 bases had no gene match. The CDR3 loop reads CASKTGETYGYTF. In nucleotides, the CDR3 is TGTGCCAGCAAGACAGGGGAGACCTATGGCTACACCTTC.

This chain joins TRBV6-6 and TRBJ1-5; TRBD1 matches 7 bases. Losses at the gene ends were 0 bases for V and 6 bases for J; bases not matched to a gene: 5. Germline-derived CDR1 and CDR2 are MNHNY and SVGAGI (reference sequence). The CDR3 is 15 residues long. CDR3 in amino acids: CASSYSRGHGQPQHF. In nucleotides, the CDR3 is TGTGCCAGCAGTTACTCGAGGGGGCATGGTCAGCCCCAGCATTTT.

The chain carries TRBV18 and TRBJ2-5; D unresolved. Germline V gene sequence: CDR1 KGHSH, CDR2 LQKENI. V was cut by 3 bases and J by 1 base, with 15 bases left in between. The length of the CDR3 is 16 residues. CDR3 in DNA: TGTGCCAGCTCACCGGAAGGCGCCGGCCGCCAAGAGACCCAGTACTTC. It is translated as CASSPEGAGRQETQYF.

This chain uses TRBV2 with TRBJ2-5; weak D call: TRBD2 (6 bases). V shed 6 bases and J shed 2 bases, with 13 bases lying between them. There are 14 residues in the CDR3. The germline V gene encodes CDR1 SNHLY and CDR2 FYNNEI. As DNA, the CDR3 is TGTGCCAGCAGGATTCTAGCGTTTCAAGAGACCCAGTACTTC. Residues: CASRILAFQETQYF.

The chain uses TRBV11-1 and TRBJ2-1; 8 nucleotides line up with TRBD2. The CDR3 extends over 17 amino acids. With 7 bases clipped from V and 4 bases from J, the junction kept 15 bases outside the gene matches. Germline assignment: CDR1 SGHAT and CDR2 FQDESV (reference sequence). CDR3 nucleotides: TGTGCCAGCACCCTCGGTGGAGCGGGAGAAAGTTACAATGAGCAGTTCTTC. Its translation: CASTLGGAGESYNEQFF.

The rearrangement joins TRBV2 to TRBJ1-5; D ambiguous. Trimming removed 5 bases at V and 5 bases at J, with 13 bases between. Germline loops: CDR1 SNHLY, CDR2 FYNNEI. This CDR3 is built from 14 residues. The CDR3 loop reads CASSPGREYQPQHF. CDR3 sequence (DNA): TGTGCCAGCAGTCCCGGACGAGAATATCAGCCCCAGCATTTT.

This chain joins TRBV14 and TRBJ1-1; no reliable D call. Germline V CDR1 and CDR2: SGHDN, FVKESK. The CDR3 loop spans 14 amino acids. V was clipped by 4 bases and J by 10 bases, with 19 bases between them. The CDR3 nucleotides are TGTGCCAGCAGCCCTCTATTGGAGCTCGTCAGAGCTTTCTTT. This encodes CASSPLLELVRAFF.

The rearrangement joins TRBV7-9 to TRBJ2-3; D gene unclear. Trimming cost V 5 bases and J 6 bases, with 9 bases left between them. This CDR3 is built from 12 residues. CDR1 SEHNR and CDR2 FQNEAQ come from the germline V gene (reference sequence). The CDR3 protein is CASSTTRDTQYF. The CDR3, as DNA: TGTGCCAGCAGCACTACCCGTGATACGCAGTATTTT.

This clone was seen just once. The chain combines TRBV30 with TRBJ1-2, with 9 bases matching TRBD1. Trimming cost V 5 bases and J 7 bases; bases outside gene matches: 8. The germline V gene has CDR1 GTSNPN and CDR2 SVGIG (reference sequence). The CDR3 spans 13 residues. CDR3: CAWETGGASGYTF. The CDR3 DNA is TGTGCCTGGGAAACAGGGGGCGCGTCTGGCTACACCTTC.

This chain links TRBV7-8 with TRBJ2-2, with D hard to call. The CDR3 extends over 12 amino acids. The germline V and J ends were trimmed by 4 bases and 3 bases, with 3 bases remaining between them. Germline CDR1 SGHVS, CDR2 FQNEAQ. The CDR3 nucleotides are TGTGCCAGCAGCTATTACACCGGGGAGCTGTTTTTT. Amino acids: CASSYYTGELFF.

This chain links TRBV5-1 with TRBJ2-5, with TRBD2 as a possible D gene (6 bases). The CDR3 consists of 16 residues. Trimming stripped 1 base from V and 5 bases from J, with 18 bases between. Germline CDR1 SGHRS, CDR2 YFSETQ. DNA for the CDR3: TGCGCCAGCAGCTTGAGTGGGGGGTGGCGATCGGAGACCCAGTACTTC. Translated: CASSLSGGWRSETQYF.

The V gene is TRBV5-1, the J gene TRBJ2-5; D might be TRBD2 (5 bases). The CDR3 length is 16 residues. The germline V and J ends were trimmed by 4 bases and 5 bases, with 21 bases remaining between them. CDR1 is SGHRS and CDR2 is YFSETQ in the germline V gene. CDR3 sequence: CASSLALSGNGETQYF. As DNA, the CDR3 is TGCGCCAGCAGCCTAGCCTTGTCGGGGAATGGGGAGACCCAGTACTTC.

The V and J genes are TRBV12-5 and TRBJ2-7, with D tentatively TRBD1 (6 bases). Germline assignment: CDR1 LGHNT and CDR2 FRNRAP. The V gene lost 7 bases and the J gene lost 6 bases, with 19 bases spanning the gap. The CDR3 extends over 14 amino acids. The CDR3 sequence is CASALQGRPLEQYF. For the CDR3, the DNA is TGTGCTAGTGCCTTACAGGGTCGCCCCCTCGAGCAGTACTTC.